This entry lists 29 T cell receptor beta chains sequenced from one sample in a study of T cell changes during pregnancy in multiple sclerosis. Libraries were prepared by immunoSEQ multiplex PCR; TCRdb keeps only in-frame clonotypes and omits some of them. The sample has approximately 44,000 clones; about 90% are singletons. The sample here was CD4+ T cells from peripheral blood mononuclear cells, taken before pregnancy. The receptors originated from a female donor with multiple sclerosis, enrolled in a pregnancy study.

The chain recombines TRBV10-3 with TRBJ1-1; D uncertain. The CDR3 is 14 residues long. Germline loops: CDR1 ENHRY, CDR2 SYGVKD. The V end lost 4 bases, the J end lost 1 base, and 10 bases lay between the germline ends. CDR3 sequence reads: CAISVIQENTEAFF. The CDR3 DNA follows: TGTGCCATCAGTGTGATTCAGGAGAACACTGAAGCTTTCTTT.

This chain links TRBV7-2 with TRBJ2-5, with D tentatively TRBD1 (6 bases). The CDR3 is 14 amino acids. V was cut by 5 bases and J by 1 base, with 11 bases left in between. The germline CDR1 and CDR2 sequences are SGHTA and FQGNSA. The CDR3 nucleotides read TGTGCCAGCAGCCCCCGGACAGTCCAAGAGACCCAGTACTTC. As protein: CASSPRTVQETQYF.

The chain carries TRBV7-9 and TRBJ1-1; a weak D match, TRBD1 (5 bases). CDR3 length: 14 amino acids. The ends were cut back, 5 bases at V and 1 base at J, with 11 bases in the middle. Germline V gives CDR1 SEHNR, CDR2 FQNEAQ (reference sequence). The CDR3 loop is CASSPGRQNTEAFF. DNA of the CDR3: TGTGCCAGCAGCCCAGGGAGGCAGAACACTGAAGCTTTCTTT.

The CDR3 here is CASSVAPDRGNTIYF. In nucleotides, the CDR3 is TGTGCCAGCAGCGTAGCTCCGGACAGGGGAAACACCATATATTTT. The genes are TRBV9 and TRBJ1-3; 7 bases match TRBD1. V lost 0 bases and J lost 4; bases outside the gene matches: 4. The germline CDR1 and CDR2 sequences are SGDLS and YYNGEE. The CDR3 is 15 residues long. Based on the CDR3 plus reference TRBV9 and TRBJ1-3, the full variable domain is DSGVTQTPKHLITATGQRVTLRCSPRSGDLSVYWYQQSLDQGLQFLIQYYNGEERAKGNILERFSAQQFPDLHSELNLSSLELGDSALYFCASSVAPDRGNTIYFGEGSWLTVV.

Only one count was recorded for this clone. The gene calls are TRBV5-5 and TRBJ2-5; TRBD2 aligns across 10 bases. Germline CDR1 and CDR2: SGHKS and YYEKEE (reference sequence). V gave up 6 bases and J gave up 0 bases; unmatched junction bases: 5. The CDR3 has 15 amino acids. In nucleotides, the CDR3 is TGTGCCAGCATACAACTAGCGGGGTACCAAGAGACCCAGTACTTC. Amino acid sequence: CASIQLAGYQETQYF.

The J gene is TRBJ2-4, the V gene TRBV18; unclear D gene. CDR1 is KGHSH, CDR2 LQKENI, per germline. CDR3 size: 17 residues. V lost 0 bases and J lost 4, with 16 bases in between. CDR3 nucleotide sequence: TGTGCCAGCTCACCACCCCTCCGGCAGGTCATTAAAAACATTCAGTACTTC. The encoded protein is CASSPPLRQVIKNIQYF.

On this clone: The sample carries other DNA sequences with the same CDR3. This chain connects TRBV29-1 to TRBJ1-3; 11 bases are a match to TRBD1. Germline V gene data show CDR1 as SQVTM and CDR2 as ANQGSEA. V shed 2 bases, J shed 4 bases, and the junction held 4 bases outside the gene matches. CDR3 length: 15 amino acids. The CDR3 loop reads CSVELDRGLGNTIYF. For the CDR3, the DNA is TGCAGCGTTGAACTGGACAGGGGGCTCGGAAACACCATATATTTT.

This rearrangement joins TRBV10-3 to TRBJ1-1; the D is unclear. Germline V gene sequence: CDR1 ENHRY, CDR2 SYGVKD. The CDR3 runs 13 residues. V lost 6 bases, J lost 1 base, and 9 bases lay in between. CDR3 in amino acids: CAISLQRNTEAFF. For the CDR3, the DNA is TGTGCCATCAGCCTACAGAGGAACACTGAAGCTTTCTTT.

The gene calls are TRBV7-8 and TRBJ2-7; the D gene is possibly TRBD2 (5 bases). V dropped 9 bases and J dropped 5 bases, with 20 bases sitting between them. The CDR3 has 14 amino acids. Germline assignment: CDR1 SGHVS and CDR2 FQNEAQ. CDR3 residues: CASLTHQEGNEQYF. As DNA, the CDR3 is TGTGCCAGTCTTACCCACCAAGAGGGTAACGAGCAGTACTTC.

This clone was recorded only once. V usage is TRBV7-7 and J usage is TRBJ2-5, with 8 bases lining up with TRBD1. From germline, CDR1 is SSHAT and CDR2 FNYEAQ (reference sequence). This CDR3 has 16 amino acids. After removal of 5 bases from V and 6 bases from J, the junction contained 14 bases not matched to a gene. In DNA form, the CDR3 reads TGTGCCAGCAGCGCAAGGGCCAGGGGGCGCGAAAAGACCCAGTACTTC. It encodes CASSARARGREKTQYF.

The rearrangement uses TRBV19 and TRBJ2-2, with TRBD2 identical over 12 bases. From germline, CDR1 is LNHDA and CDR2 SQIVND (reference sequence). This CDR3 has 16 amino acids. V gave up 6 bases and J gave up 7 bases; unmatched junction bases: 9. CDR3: CASRPTSGGFHGELFF. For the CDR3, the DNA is TGTGCCAGTAGGCCGACTAGCGGGGGATTTCACGGGGAGCTGTTTTTT. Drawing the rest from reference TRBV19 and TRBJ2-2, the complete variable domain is DGGITQSPKYLFRKEGQNVTLSCEQNLNHDAMYWYRQDPGQGLRLIYYSQIVNDFQKGDIAEGYSVSREKKESFPLTVTSAQKNPTAFYLCASRPTSGGFHGELFFGEGSRLTVL.

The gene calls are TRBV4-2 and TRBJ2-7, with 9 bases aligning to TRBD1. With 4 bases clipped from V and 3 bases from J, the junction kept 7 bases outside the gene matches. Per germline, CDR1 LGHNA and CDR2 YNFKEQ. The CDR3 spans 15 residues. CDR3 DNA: TGTGCCAGCAGCCCCGTCGGGACAGGGATCTACGAGCAGTACTTC. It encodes CASSPVGTGIYEQYF.

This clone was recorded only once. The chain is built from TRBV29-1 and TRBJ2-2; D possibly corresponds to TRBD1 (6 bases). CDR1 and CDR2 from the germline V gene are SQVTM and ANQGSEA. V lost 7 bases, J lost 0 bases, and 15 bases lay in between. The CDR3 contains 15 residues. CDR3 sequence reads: CSAGRGSSNTGELFF. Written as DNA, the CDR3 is TGCAGCGCTGGCAGGGGCTCCTCGAACACCGGGGAGCTGTTTTTT.

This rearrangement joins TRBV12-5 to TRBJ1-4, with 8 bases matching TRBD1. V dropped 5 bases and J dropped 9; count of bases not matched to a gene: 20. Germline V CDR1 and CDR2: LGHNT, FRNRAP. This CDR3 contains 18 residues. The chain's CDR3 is CASGQGGGQDLIVQKLFF. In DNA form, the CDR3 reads TGTGCTAGTGGTCAAGGGGGGGGACAGGACCTCATAGTTCAAAAACTGTTTTTT.

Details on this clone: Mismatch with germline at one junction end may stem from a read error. Here the CDR3 reads CSVEDAGGLF. CDR3 coding DNA: TGCAGCGTTGAAGACGCCGGCGGTCTCTTC. This chain connects TRBV29-1 to TRBJ1-2, with unresolved D. This CDR3 spans 10 amino acids. Per the germline V gene, CDR1 is SQVTM and CDR2 is ANQGSEA.

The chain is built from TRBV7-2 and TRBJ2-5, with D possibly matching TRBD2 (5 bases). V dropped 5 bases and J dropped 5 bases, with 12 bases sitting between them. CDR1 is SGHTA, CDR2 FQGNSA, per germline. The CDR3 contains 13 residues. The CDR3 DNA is TGTGCCAGCAGCCAAAGACTAACGGAGACCCAGTACTTC. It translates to CASSQRLTETQYF.

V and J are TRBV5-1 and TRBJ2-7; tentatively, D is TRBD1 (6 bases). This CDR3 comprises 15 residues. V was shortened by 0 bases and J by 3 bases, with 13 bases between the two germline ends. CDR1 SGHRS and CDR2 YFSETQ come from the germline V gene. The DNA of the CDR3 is TGCGCCAGCAGCTTGGTATCGGACAGAATCTACGAGCAGTACTTC. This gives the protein CASSLVSDRIYEQYF.

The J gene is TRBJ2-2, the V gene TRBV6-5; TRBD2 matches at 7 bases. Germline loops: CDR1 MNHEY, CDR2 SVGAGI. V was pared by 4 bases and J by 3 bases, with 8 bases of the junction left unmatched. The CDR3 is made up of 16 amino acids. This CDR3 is CASSLPGGMDTGELFF. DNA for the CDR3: TGTGCCAGCAGTTTACCGGGGGGAATGGACACCGGGGAGCTGTTTTTT.

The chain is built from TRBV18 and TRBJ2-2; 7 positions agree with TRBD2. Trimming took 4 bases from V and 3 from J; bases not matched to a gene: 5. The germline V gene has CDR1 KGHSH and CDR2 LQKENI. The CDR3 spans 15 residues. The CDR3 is CASSREGFDTGELFF. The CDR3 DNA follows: TGTGCCAGCTCACGGGAGGGGTTTGACACCGGGGAGCTGTTTTTT.

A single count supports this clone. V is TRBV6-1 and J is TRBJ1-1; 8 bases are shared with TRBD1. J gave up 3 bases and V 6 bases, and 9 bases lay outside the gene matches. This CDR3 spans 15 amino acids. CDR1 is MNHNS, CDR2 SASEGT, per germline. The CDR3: CASRQGAAGDTEAFF. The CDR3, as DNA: TGTGCCAGCAGGCAGGGGGCTGCGGGGGACACTGAAGCTTTCTTT.

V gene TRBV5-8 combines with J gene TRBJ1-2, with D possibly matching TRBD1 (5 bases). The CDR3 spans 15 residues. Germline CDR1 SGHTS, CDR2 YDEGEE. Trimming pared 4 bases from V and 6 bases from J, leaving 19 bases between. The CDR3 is CASSPGVRVRDGYTF. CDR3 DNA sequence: TGTGCCAGCAGCCCTGGAGTCAGGGTACGAGATGGCTACACCTTC.

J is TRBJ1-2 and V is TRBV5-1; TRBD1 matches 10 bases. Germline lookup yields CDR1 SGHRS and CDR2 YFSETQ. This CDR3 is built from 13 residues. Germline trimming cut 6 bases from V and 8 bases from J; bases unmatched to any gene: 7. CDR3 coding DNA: TGCGCCAGCAACACCGGGACAGGGGACGGCTACACCTTC. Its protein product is CASNTGTGDGYTF.

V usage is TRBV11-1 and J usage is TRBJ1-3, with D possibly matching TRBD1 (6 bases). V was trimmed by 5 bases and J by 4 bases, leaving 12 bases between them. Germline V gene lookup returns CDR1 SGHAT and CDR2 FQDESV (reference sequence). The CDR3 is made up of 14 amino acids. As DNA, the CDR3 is TGTGCCAGCAGCCGCAGGGGATACGGAAACACCATATATTTT. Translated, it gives CASSRRGYGNTIYF. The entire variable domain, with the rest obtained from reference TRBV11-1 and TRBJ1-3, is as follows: EAEVAQSPRYKITEKSQAVAFWCDPISGHATLYWYRQILGQGPELLVQFQDESVVDDSQLPKDRFSAERLKGVDSTLKIQPAELGDSAMYLCASSRRGYGNTIYFGEGSWLTVV.

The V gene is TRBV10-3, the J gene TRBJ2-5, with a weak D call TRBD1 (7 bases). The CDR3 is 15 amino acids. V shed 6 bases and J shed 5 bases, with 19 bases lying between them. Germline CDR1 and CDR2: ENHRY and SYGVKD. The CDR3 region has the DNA TGTGCCATCAGAGCCTCGACAGGGACTCTCGAGACCCAGTACTTC. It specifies CAIRASTGTLETQYF.

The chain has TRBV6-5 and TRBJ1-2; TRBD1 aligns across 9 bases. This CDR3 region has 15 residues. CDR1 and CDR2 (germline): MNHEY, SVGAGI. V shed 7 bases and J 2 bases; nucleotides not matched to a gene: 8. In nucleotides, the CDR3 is TGTGCCAGCATCACGAGGACAGGGGAGAACTATGGCTACACCTTC. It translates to CASITRTGENYGYTF.

This CDR3 is CATGGTYEQYF. The CDR3 DNA sequence: TGTGCCACCGGGGGGACCTACGAGCAGTACTTC. This rearrangement joins TRBV28 to TRBJ2-7, with 7 bases aligning to TRBD2. CDR3 length equals 11 residues. Germline values: CDR1 MDHEN, CDR2 SYDVKM. J lost 2 bases, V lost 10 bases, and 2 bases had no gene match.

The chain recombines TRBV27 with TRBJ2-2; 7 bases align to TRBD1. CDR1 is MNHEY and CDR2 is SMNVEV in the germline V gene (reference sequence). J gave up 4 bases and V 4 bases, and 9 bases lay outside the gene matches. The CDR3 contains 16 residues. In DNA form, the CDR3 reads TGTGCCAGCAGTTCCCCCGGGACAGCTCTCACCGGGGAGCTGTTTTTT. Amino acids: CASSSPGTALTGELFF.

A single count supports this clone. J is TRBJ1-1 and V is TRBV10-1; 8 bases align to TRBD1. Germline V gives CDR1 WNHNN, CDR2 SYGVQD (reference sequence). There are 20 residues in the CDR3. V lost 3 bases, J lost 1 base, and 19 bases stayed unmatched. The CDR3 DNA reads TGCGCCAGCAGTGACTCGACAGGGGCCCCCCCCAGAGAGAGGAACACTGAAGCTTTCTTT. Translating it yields CASSDSTGAPPRERNTEAFF.

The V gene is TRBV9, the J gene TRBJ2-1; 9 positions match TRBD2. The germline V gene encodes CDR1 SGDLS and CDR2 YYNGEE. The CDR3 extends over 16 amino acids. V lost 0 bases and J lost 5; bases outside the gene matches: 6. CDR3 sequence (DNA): TGTGCCAGCAGCGTAGGATCTAGCGGGGACAACAATGAGCAGTTCTTC. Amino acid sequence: CASSVGSSGDNNEQFF.